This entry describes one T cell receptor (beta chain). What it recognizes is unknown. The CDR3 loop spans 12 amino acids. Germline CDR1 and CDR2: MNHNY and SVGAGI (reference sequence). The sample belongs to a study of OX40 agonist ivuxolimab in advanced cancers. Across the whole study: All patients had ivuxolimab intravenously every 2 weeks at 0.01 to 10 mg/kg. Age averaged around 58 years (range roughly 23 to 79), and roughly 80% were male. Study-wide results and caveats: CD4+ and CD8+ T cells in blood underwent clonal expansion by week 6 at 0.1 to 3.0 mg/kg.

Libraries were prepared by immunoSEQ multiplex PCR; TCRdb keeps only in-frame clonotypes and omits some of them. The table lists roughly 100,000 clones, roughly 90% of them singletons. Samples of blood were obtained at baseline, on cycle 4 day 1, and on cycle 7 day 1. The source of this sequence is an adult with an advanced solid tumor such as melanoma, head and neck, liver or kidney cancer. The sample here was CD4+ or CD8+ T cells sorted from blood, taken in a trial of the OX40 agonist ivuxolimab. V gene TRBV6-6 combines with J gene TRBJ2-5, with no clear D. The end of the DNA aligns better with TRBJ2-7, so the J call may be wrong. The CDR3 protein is CASSAPGNEQYF. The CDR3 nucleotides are TGTGCCAGCAGTGCCCCTGGGAACGAGCAGTACTTC.